This is a list of T cell receptor beta chains from one sample in a study of blood T cell repertoires in COVID-19. Assay: immunoSEQ multiplex PCR; the TCRdb copy retains only in-frame clones and omits some. In the table there are approximately 390,000 clones, nearly 90% of which are singletons. The specimen sequenced was peripheral blood. All receptors derive from a man aged 18 to 30 with active or convalescent COVID-19. Each CDR3 is given with its conserved first and last residue. D genes are given only for firm matches. A row's size may be missing; if present it is once, few, many or a size class.

v_call	d_call	clone_size	j_call	cdr3_aa	cdr3_nt
TRBV7-3	-	once	TRBJ2-1	CASSLLASSYNEQFF	TGTGCCAGCAGCTTACTAGCAAGCTCCTACAATGAGCAGTTCTTC
TRBV28	-	-	TRBJ1-1	CASSGLIGANTEAFF	TGTGCCAGCAGTGGATTGATTGGGGCGAACACTGAAGCTTTCTTT
TRBV11-2	-	-	TRBJ2-5	CASSLLETQYF	TGTGCCAGCAGCTTACTAGAGACCCAGTACTTC
TRBV19	-	-	TRBJ1-2	CASSTGLGAYYGYTF	TGTGCCAGTAGTACCGGGTTGGGAGCTTACTATGGCTACACCTTC
TRBV10-3	-	-	TRBJ2-3	CAIGPERVNTQYF	TGTGCCATCGGCCCCGAGAGGGTGAATACGCAGTATTTT
TRBV10-3	-	-	TRBJ1-2	CAISPDSYGYTF	TGTGCCATCAGTCCAGACAGCTATGGCTACACCTTC
TRBV7-3	TRBD2	-	TRBJ2-1	CASSLDSGGYNEQFF	TGTGCCAGCAGCTTAGATAGCGGGGGGTACAATGAGCAGTTCTTC
TRBV6-5	-	-	TRBJ1-5	CASSYSGREPQHF	TGTGCCAGCAGTTACTCGGGGCGTGAGCCCCAGCATTTT
TRBV3-1/TRBV3-2	TRBD1	-	TRBJ2-7	CASSRLFGQGNYEQYF	TGTGCCAGCAGCCGTCTTTTCGGACAGGGAAACTACGAGCAGTACTTC
TRBV19	-	-	TRBJ1-4	CASRMGPATNEKLFF	TGTGCCAGTAGAATGGGCCCTGCAACTAATGAAAAACTGTTTTTT
TRBV6-5	TRBD1	-	TRBJ1-2	CASRAGQGVLGYTF	TGTGCCAGCAGGGCCGGACAGGGAGTTCTTGGCTACACCTTC
TRBV5-5	-	-	TRBJ1-1	CASSLTGNTEAFF	TGTGCCAGCAGCTTGACAGGAAACACTGAAGCTTTCTTT
TRBV28	-	-	TRBJ1-5	CASSLYGTPGGNSNQPQHF	TGTGCCAGCAGTTTATATGGGACACCGGGTGGGAATAGCAATCAGCCCCAGCATTTT
TRBV3-1/TRBV3-2	-	-	TRBJ2-1	CASSQGSDEQFF	TGTGCCAGCAGCCAAGGCAGCGATGAGCAGTTCTTC
TRBV10-3	TRBD1	once	TRBJ1-5	CAISENQGGNQPQHF	TGTGCCATCAGCGAGAACCAGGGGGGCAATCAGCCCCAGCATTTT
TRBV2	-	-	TRBJ1-6	CASSPHPTGSNSPLHF	TGTGCCAGCAGCCCTCACCCGACAGGTTCTAACTCACCCCTCCACTTT
TRBV11-2	-	-	TRBJ1-3	CASSFGPTGNTIYF	TGTGCCAGCAGCTTCGGTCCAACTGGAAACACCATATATTTT
TRBV7-9	TRBD1	-	TRBJ1-3	CATPGQGAGNTIYF	TGTGCCACCCCGGGACAGGGGGCAGGAAACACCATATATTTT
TRBV12-3/TRBV12-4	-	-	TRBJ1-1	CASTLTANTEAFF	TGTGCCAGCACCTTGACAGCGAACACTGAAGCTTTCTTT
TRBV15	TRBD1	-	TRBJ2-6	CATSSGTATWANVLTF	TGTGCCACCAGCAGCGGGACAGCAACTTGGGCCAACGTGCTGACTTTC
TRBV20-1	-	-	TRBJ2-1	CSATRQAEQFF	TGCAGTGCAACGCGACAGGCCGAGCAGTTCTTC
TRBV5-1	-	once	TRBJ2-7	CASSFQGYEQYF	TGCGCCAGCAGCTTCCAGGGTTACGAGCAGTACTTC
TRBV4-3	-	once	TRBJ2-3	CASSQGLTSTDTQYF	TGCGCCAGCAGCCAAGGACTCACTAGCACAGATACGCAGTATTTT
TRBV6-1	TRBD2	-	TRBJ2-1	CASSELPGGGYNEQFF	TGTGCCAGCAGTGAACTCCCCGGCGGGGGTTACAATGAGCAGTTCTTC
TRBV7-7	TRBD2	-	TRBJ2-2	CASSRGLAGGSAGELFF	TGTGCCAGCAGCCGCGGACTAGCGGGGGGTTCGGCCGGGGAGCTGTTTTTT
TRBV10-3	-	few	TRBJ1-4	CAISGGGQSNEKLFF	TGTGCCATCAGTGGGGGTGGACAGAGTAATGAAAAACTGTTTTTT
TRBV21-1	-	-	TRBJ1-2	CASSKGLSSYGYTF	TGTGCCAGCAGCAAAGGACTTTCGAGCTATGGCTACACCTTC
TRBV14	TRBD1	-	TRBJ1-2	CASSRETGVKDGYTF	TGTGCCAGCAGCCGAGAAACAGGGGTGAAGGATGGCTACACCTTC
TRBV5-1	TRBD2	-	TRBJ2-7	CASSLVYGGSAYEQYF	TGCGCCAGCAGCTTGGTTTACGGGGGGTCCGCCTACGAGCAGTACTTC
TRBV9	-	-	TRBJ2-3	CASSYGGSTDTQYF	TGTGCCAGCAGCTACGGGGGATCCACAGATACGCAGTATTTT
TRBV7-6	-	-	TRBJ1-1	CASSLETVMNTEAFF	TGTGCCAGCAGCTTAGAGACAGTGATGAACACTGAAGCTTTCTTT
TRBV19	-	-	TRBJ2-5	CASSPLTGWETQYF	TGTGCCAGTAGTCCTCTTACAGGGTGGGAGACCCAGTACTTC
TRBV11-3	-	-	TRBJ1-1	CASSLGAGFSAEAFF	TGTGCCAGCAGCTTAGGGGCGGGATTTAGCGCCGAAGCTTTCTTT
TRBV6-2/TRBV6-3	TRBD2	-	TRBJ2-7	CASSRSGRAIFRYEQYF	TGTGCCAGCAGCCGAAGCGGGAGGGCCATTTTTCGCTACGAGCAGTACTTC
TRBV18	-	-	TRBJ1-2	CASSQTPNPPGYTF	TGTGCCAGCTCCCAGACACCAAACCCCCCCGGCTACACCTTC
TRBV5-1	TRBD1	once	TRBJ1-1	CASSLVVGTGDLYTEAFF	TGCGCCAGCAGCTTGGTGGTTGGGACAGGGGACCTTTACACTGAAGCTTTCTTT
TRBV24-1	-	-	TRBJ2-3	CATRFLDTQYF	TGTGCCACCAGATTCTTAGATACGCAGTATTTT
TRBV19	-	-	TRBJ1-4	CASSLSGLSGGEILFF	TGTGCCAGTAGTCTATCAGGACTGTCAGGAGGTGAAATACTGTTTTTT
TRBV29-1	TRBD2	-	TRBJ2-1	CSVLADAYNEQFF	TGCAGCGTTCTAGCGGATGCCTACAATGAGCAGTTCTTC
TRBV28	-	-	TRBJ2-2	CAAEGRELFF	TGTGCGGCTGAGGGCCGGGAGCTGTTTTTT